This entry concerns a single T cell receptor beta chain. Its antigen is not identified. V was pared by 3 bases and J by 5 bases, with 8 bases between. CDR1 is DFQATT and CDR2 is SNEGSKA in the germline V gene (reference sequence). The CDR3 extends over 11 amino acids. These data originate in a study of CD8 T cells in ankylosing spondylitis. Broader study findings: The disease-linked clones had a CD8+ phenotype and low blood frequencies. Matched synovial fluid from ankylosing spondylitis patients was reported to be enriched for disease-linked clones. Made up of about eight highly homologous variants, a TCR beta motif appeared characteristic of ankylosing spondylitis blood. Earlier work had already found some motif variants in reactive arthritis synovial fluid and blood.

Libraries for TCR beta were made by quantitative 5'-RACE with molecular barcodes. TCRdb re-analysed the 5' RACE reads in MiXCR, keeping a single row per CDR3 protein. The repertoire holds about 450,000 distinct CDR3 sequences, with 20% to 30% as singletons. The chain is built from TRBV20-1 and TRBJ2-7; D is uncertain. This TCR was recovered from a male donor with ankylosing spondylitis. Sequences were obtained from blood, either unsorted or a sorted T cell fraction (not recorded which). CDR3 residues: CSASWWDEQYF. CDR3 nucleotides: TGCAGTGCTAGTTGGTGGGACGAGCAGTACTTC.